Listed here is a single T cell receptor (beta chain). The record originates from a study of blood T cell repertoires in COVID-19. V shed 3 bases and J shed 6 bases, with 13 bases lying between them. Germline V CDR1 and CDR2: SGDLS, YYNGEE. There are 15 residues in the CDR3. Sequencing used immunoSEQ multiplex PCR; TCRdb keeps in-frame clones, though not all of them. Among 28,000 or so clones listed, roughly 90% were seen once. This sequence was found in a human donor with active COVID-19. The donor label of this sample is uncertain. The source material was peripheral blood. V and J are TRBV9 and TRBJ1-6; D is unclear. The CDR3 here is CASSATGGRNSPLHF. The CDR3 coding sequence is TGTGCCAGCAGCGCCACCGGAGGGCGTAATTCACCCCTCCACTTT.